This T cell receptor beta chain was observed in a study of shared clonotypes between healthy human individuals. Findings and caveats of the study: Memory subsets generally showed smaller estimated richness than naive subsets did.

The assay used deep level. Replicate PCRs for sorted subsets used roughly 200 ng DNA; this equaled 30,000 to 35,000 T cell genomes. Authors' methods: ImmunoSEQ output lacked quality scores and full-length reads, limiting matched filtering. Profiling relied on immunoSEQ multiplex PCR, and the TCRdb table lists in-frame clones only, not all of them. D and trimming come from the DNA, and the V and J calls and clone size come from that table. The table has over 2 million clones, less than 95% seen once. A remark on this clone: The antigen remains unidentified.

Material: naive CD4+ T cells from PBMCs. Subset here: CD45RA+ positively selected. This clonotype originated in a man between 18 and 35 years old in good health. Some clones in this sample may be carry-over from other donors' samples.

The CDR3 is CASSLEEYEQYF. The CDR3 region has the DNA TGCGCCAGCAGTTTGGAGGAATACGAGCAGTACTTC. The chain links TRBV23-1 to TRBJ2-7, with D possibly matching TRBD2 (5 bases). TRBV23-1 is known as an ORF, though its function is uncertain. The CDR3 is made up of 12 amino acids. Trimming took 5 bases from V and 4 from J, leaving 9 bases between them.